This TCR beta chain was obtained from a study of OX40 agonist ivuxolimab in advanced cancers. Overall study: In this trial design, patients received ivuxolimab intravenously at 0.01 to 10 mg/kg every 2 weeks. Those treated in dose escalation had hepatocellular carcinoma, melanoma, renal cell cancer or head and neck cancer. Findings and limits, study-wide: With doses of 0.1 to 3.0 mg/kg, CD4+ and CD8+ blood T cells had undergone clonal expansion by week 6.

On this clone: Its matching antigen is unknown. The sample carries other DNA sequences with the same CDR3.

The CDR3 spans 15 residues. Germline loops: CDR1 LGHNA, CDR2 YSLEER. V gave up 1 base and J gave up 2 bases, with 9 bases separating them. Produced via immunoSEQ multiplex PCR; TCRdb's table is partial and in-frame only. The sample has over 100,000 clones; about 93% are singletons. The rearrangement joins TRBV4-3 to TRBJ1-3; D is possibly TRBD1 (6 bases). The sequences come from CD4+ or CD8+ T cells sorted from blood, collected in a trial of the OX40 agonist ivuxolimab. The clonotype originates from an adult with an advanced solid tumor such as melanoma, head and neck, liver or kidney cancer. As DNA, the CDR3 is TGCGCCAGCAGCCAAGGTCAGGGGCCTGGAAACACCATATATTTT. Residues: CASSQGQGPGNTIYF.